Below are 24 T cell receptor beta chains sequenced from a single sample in a study of persistence of HIV-infected CD4 T cells. Anti-CD3/anti-CD28 beads served as a nonspecific positive control stimulus. Responding CD4+ T cells were sorted by upregulation of both CD40 ligand and CD69. Which antigens these TCRs recognize remains unknown. This was the immunoSEQ version 4 assay in survey mode. The protocol was immunoSEQ multiplex PCR, while the TCRdb copy is restricted to in-frame clones and leaves out a portion. The sample lists 40,000 to 55,000 clones; 70% to 90% were seen once. The sample in question was CD4+ T cells sorted from PBMCs after approximately 19-hour stimulation, obtained from a patient who received antiretroviral therapy. The source is an adult woman with HIV who was CMV-seropositive.

The chain combines TRBV5-6 with TRBJ2-3, with D maybe TRBD1 (5 bases). The CDR3 loop spans 16 amino acids. The germline V gene has CDR1 SGHDT and CDR2 YYEEEE. V was trimmed by 4 bases and J by 6 bases, leaving 21 bases between them. The DNA of the CDR3 is TGTGCCAGCAGCCAGTTAGGGGAAGGGCTTTCCGATACGCAGTATTTT. Translated: CASSQLGEGLSDTQYF. The whole variable domain, filled in from reference TRBV5-6 and TRBJ2-3, reads DAGVTQSPTHLIKTRGQQVTLRCSPKSGHDTVSWYQQALGQGPQFIFQYYEEEERQRGNFPDRFSGHQFPNYSSELNVNALLLGDSALYLCASSQLGEGLSDTQYFGPGTRLTVL.

This sequence joins TRBV5-4 and TRBJ2-1, with 9 bases that match TRBD2. CDR1 and CDR2 (germline): SGHNT, YYREEE (reference sequence). The CDR3 runs to 15 residues. V dropped 0 bases and J dropped 9; count of bases not matched to a gene: 7. CDR3 coding DNA: TGTGCCAGCAGCTTGGCCGGGACTAGCTCTTCTGAGCAGTTCTTC. Translation gives CASSLAGTSSSEQFF.

The chain recombines TRBV2 with TRBJ2-7, with 7 bases matching TRBD2. The V and J ends lost 3 bases and 9 bases, in that order; junction bases with no gene match: 2. Germline CDR1 and CDR2: SNHLY and FYNNEI. The CDR3 contains 11 residues. This CDR3 reads CASSEGGRQYF. The CDR3 DNA is TGTGCCAGCAGTGAGGGGGGGAGGCAGTACTTC.

The chain has TRBV10-3 and TRBJ1-6; no clear D gene. Germline lookup yields CDR1 ENHRY and CDR2 SYGVKD. The V end lost 0 bases, the J end lost 10 bases, and 10 bases lay between the germline ends. This CDR3 has 14 residues. DNA for the CDR3: TGTGCCATCAGTGAGTCGACTCAGTCGTCACCCCTCCACTTT. It is translated as CAISESTQSSPLHF.

The chain is built from TRBV9 and TRBJ1-2; possibly TRBD1 for D (6 bases). Trimming stripped 0 bases from V and 8 bases from J, with 17 bases between. Germline CDR1 SGDLS, CDR2 YYNGEE. CDR3 length equals 15 residues. The CDR3 loop reads CASSVEGGTSYGYTF. DNA of the CDR3: TGTGCCAGCAGCGTAGAAGGGGGAACCAGTTACGGCTACACCTTC.

J is TRBJ2-7 and V is TRBV10-3; 9 positions match TRBD1. Germline CDR1 ENHRY, CDR2 SYGVKD. CDR3 length equals 16 residues. The ends lost 2 bases at V and 3 bases at J; junction bases unmatched: 8. Here the CDR3 reads CAISEVLGTGRYEQYF. CDR3 in DNA: TGTGCCATCAGTGAGGTGTTGGGGACAGGGCGCTACGAGCAGTACTTC.

CDR3 sequence reads: CASSPPSREGYTF. Here the CDR3 DNA reads TGTGCCAGCTCACCACCGAGTAGGGAAGGCTACACCTTC. The genes are TRBV18 and TRBJ1-2; D call uncertain. CDR1 is KGHSH and CDR2 is LQKENI in the germline V gene. The ends were cut back, 0 bases at V and 8 bases at J, with 10 bases in the middle. CDR3 length equals 13 residues.

This chain links TRBV30 with TRBJ1-2; 7 bases line up with TRBD1. This CDR3 region has 13 residues. The V and J ends lost 1 base and 8 bases, in that order; junction bases with no gene match: 7. Germline CDR1 and CDR2: GTSNPN and SVGIG (reference sequence). CDR3 in amino acids: CAWSGQGGGGYTF. The CDR3 nucleotides are TGTGCCTGGAGTGGACAGGGCGGGGGCGGCTACACCTTC.

The CDR3 bases are TGTGCCACCAGTGATCCCCAACTCTCGGACAGCAGGGAGCTGTTTTTT. Translating gives CATSDPQLSDSRELFF. This chain links TRBV24-1 with TRBJ2-2; D perhaps matches TRBD1 (6 bases). Trimming stripped 3 bases from V and 9 bases from J, with 19 bases between. The CDR3 consists of 16 residues. CDR1 KGHDR and CDR2 SFDVKD come from the germline V gene.

The chain carries TRBV30 and TRBJ1-6; D uncertain. The V end lost 3 bases, the J end lost 8 bases, and 8 bases lay between the germline ends. The CDR3 consists of 12 residues. Germline CDR1 and CDR2: GTSNPN and SVGIG (reference sequence). CDR3 in amino acids: CAWSDGDSPLHF. CDR3 DNA sequence: TGTGCCTGGAGCGACGGGGATTCACCCCTCCACTTT.

This rearrangement joins TRBV4-1 to TRBJ2-7; 15 bases are a match to TRBD2. V gave up 1 base and J gave up 7 bases; unmatched junction bases: 8. The CDR3 contains 17 residues. In germline, CDR1 is MGHRA, CDR2 YSYEKL. CDR3 sequence (DNA): TGCGCCAGCAGCCAAGGGACTAGCGGGAGGGCTACGGGGGAGCAGTACTTC. Its translation: CASSQGTSGRATGEQYF.

This sequence joins TRBV5-8 and TRBJ1-2, with TRBD1 matching 8 bases. The CDR3 runs 14 residues. Germline CDR1 is SGHTS and CDR2 is YDEGEE. V shed 1 base, J shed 8 bases, and the junction held 7 bases outside the gene matches. Here the CDR3 reads CASSLRDRGSGYTF. The CDR3, as DNA: TGTGCCAGCAGCTTGCGCGACAGGGGCAGCGGCTACACCTTC.

The gene calls are TRBV19 and TRBJ2-3; TRBD1 matches 7 bases. Germline assignment: CDR1 LNHDA and CDR2 SQIVND (reference sequence). The CDR3 runs 15 residues. Trimming removed 6 bases from V and 0 bases from J; junction bases left unmatched: 6. CDR3 residues: CASRPRTGSTDTQYF. CDR3 nucleotides: TGTGCCAGTAGACCCCGGACAGGAAGCACAGATACGCAGTATTTT.

This clone was counted only a few times. The V call is TRBV7-3, the J call TRBJ1-1, with D possibly matching TRBD1 (6 bases). Germline V gene sequence: CDR1 SGHTA, CDR2 FQGTGA. The V end was cut by 2 bases, the J end by 5 bases, with 9 bases between. CDR3 length equals 13 residues. CDR3 nucleotides: TGTGCCAGCAGCTTACAGGGGACAACTGAAGCTTTCTTT. Translation: CASSLQGTTEAFF.

The chain has TRBV12-3 or TRBV12-4 and TRBJ1-4; D might be TRBD1 (5 bases). V shed 3 bases and J shed 11 bases, with 10 bases lying between them. This CDR3 has 12 amino acids. Written as DNA, the CDR3 is TGTGCCAGCAGTTTGGGGCAGCTTAAACTGTTTTTT. Residues: CASSLGQLKLFF.

The gene calls are TRBV24-1 and TRBJ1-2, with 9 positions matching TRBD1. The CDR3 has 13 residues. V shed 4 bases and J 8 bases; nucleotides not matched to a gene: 4. From germline, CDR1 is KGHDR and CDR2 SFDVKD. The CDR3 sequence is CATSERTGEGYTF. The CDR3 coding sequence is TGTGCCACCAGTGAACGGACAGGGGAAGGCTACACCTTC.

The J gene is TRBJ2-2, the V gene TRBV3-1 (or the pseudogene TRBV3-2); D may be TRBD2 (5 bases). Germline CDR1 reads LGHDT; CDR2 reads YNNKEL (reference sequence). This CDR3 has 15 amino acids. The germline V and J ends were trimmed by 5 bases and 0 bases, with 10 bases remaining between them. CDR3: CASSLPGTNTGELFF. For the CDR3, the DNA is TGTGCCAGCAGCTTACCGGGAACGAACACCGGGGAGCTGTTTTTT.

This rearrangement joins TRBV6-1 to TRBJ1-2; no reliable D call. This CDR3 has 13 amino acids. Germline-derived CDR1 and CDR2 are MNHNS and SASEGT. V gave up 7 bases and J gave up 4 bases, with 13 bases separating them. The CDR3 DNA sequence: TGTGCCAGCACGGGCGGCAGCCTCTATGGCTACACCTTC. Protein sequence: CASTGGSLYGYTF.

V is TRBV18 and J is TRBJ1-4; D gene unclear. This CDR3 contains 13 residues. The germline V gene encodes CDR1 KGHSH and CDR2 LQKENI. Trimming stripped 5 bases from V and 6 bases from J, with 10 bases between. As DNA, the CDR3 is TGTGCCAGCTCAGAGGGTTGGGATGAAAAACTGTTTTTT. It translates to CASSEGWDEKLFF.

This clone was recorded only once. This rearrangement joins TRBV25-1 to TRBJ2-5; either TRBD1 or TRBD2 may supply D (5 bases each). The CDR3 sequence is 14 residues long. Germline CDR1 reads MGHDK; CDR2 reads SYGVNS. Deletions cut 1 base from V and 5 bases from J, with 11 bases between. CDR3: CASSESRGVETQYF. CDR3 DNA sequence: TGTGCCAGCAGTGAATCAAGAGGGGTCGAGACCCAGTACTTC. Together with reference TRBV25-1 and TRBJ2-5, the CDR3 gives the full variable domain: EADIYQTPRYLVIGTGKKITLECSQTMGHDKMYWYQQDPGMELHLIHYSYGVNSTEKGDLSSESTVSRIRTEHFPLTLESARPSHTSQYLCASSESRGVETQYFGPGTRLLVL.

This sequence joins TRBV6-5 and TRBJ1-5; 12 nucleotides align to TRBD1. The CDR3 extends over 15 amino acids. CDR1 and CDR2 (germline): MNHEY, SVGAGI. The trim removed 6 bases at V and 8 bases at J, leaving 8 bases unmatched. The chain's CDR3 is CASSPGQGAWEPQHF. CDR3 coding DNA: TGTGCCAGCAGCCCGGGACAGGGGGCTTGGGAGCCCCAGCATTTT.

This sequence joins TRBV7-5 and TRBJ2-7; the table names TRBD1, a call not compared with the DNA. TRBV7-5 is an annotated pseudogene. The CDR3 spans 16 residues. CDR3 DNA sequence: TGTGCCAGAAGCCCGCCCCTGACAGGGGTAGGGTACGAGCAGTACTTC. It yields the protein CARSPPLTGVGYEQYF.

This clone was seen a few times. The chain couples TRBV28 to TRBJ1-3, with D unresolved. The V end was cut by 5 bases, the J end by 0 bases, with 8 bases between. CDR3 length: 14 amino acids. Germline CDR1 and CDR2: MDHEN and SYDVKM. The CDR3 nucleotides read TGTGCCAGCAGTACGACGGGCTCTGGAAACACCATATATTTT. Translating gives CASSTTGSGNTIYF.

V is TRBV7-8 and J is TRBJ1-3; tentatively, D is TRBD1 (5 bases). Germline CDR1 SGHVS, CDR2 FQNEAQ. The CDR3 is 15 amino acids. V was clipped by 3 bases and J by 5 bases, with 14 bases between them. The CDR3 protein is CASSFYLDKRNTIYF. In DNA, the CDR3 is TGTGCCAGCAGCTTCTACTTGGACAAGAGAAACACCATATATTTT.